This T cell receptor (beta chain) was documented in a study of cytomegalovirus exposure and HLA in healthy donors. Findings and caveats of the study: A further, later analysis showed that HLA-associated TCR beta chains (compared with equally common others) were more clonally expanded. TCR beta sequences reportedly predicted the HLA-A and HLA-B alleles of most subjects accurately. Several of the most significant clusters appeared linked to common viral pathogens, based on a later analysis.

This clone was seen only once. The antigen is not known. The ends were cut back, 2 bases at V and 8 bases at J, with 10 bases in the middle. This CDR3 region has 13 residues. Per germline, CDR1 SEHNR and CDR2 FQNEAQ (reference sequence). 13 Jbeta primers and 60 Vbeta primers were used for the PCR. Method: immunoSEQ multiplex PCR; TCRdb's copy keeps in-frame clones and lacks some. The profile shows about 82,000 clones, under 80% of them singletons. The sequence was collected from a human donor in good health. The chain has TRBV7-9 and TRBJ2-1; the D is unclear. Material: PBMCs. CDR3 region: CASSLPSSYEQFF. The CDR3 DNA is TGTGCCAGCAGCTTACCTTCTTCTTATGAGCAGTTCTTC.